Each of the 31 T cell receptor beta chains below was sequenced from the same sample in a study of Graves' ophthalmopathy and Graves' hyperthyroidism. TCR beta CDR3 regions were amplified from RNA transcripts. RT-PCR was first run with HTBI primers, then multiplex PCR in a second round. Each CDR3 protein gets one entry after TCRdb re-called the multiplex PCR reads with MiXCR. Among around 1.1 million distinct CDR3 sequences listed, about 38% were seen once. The source material was peripheral blood or thyroid tissue (not recorded which). The receptors shown here come from an adult man with Graves' hyperthyroidism.

J is TRBJ2-2 and V is TRBV5-6, with D possibly TRBD2 on 6 matching bases. CDR3 length equals 15 residues. The V gene's germline CDR1 is SGHDT and CDR2 YYEEEE. Between the trimmed V and J ends, which lost 0 bases and 3 bases, there was a span of 9 bases. The CDR3 region has the DNA TGTGCCAGCAGCTTGGCCCCTAGCGACACCGGGGAGCTGTTTTTT. Translated: CASSLAPSDTGELFF.

This clonotype occurred a few times. The V call is TRBV5-4, the J call TRBJ1-1; no firm D call. V lost 1 base and J 5 bases, leaving 15 bases between the germline ends. The length of the CDR3 is 15 residues. Germline CDR1 and CDR2: SGHNT and YYREEE (reference sequence). CDR3 in amino acids: CASSLWQISGTEAFF. The CDR3 DNA follows: TGTGCCAGCAGCTTGTGGCAAATTTCGGGGACTGAAGCTTTCTTT.

The V and J genes are TRBV4-2 and TRBJ2-3; D remains ambiguous. The CDR3 contains 14 residues. Germline V lookup: CDR1 LGHNA, CDR2 YNFKEQ. The V end was cut by 2 bases, the J end by 0 bases, with 6 bases between. This CDR3 is CASSQSSSTDTQYF. DNA of the CDR3: TGTGCCAGCAGCCAAAGCTCCAGCACAGATACGCAGTATTTT.

The CDR3 DNA is TGTGCCAGCAGTGACAATTTATGGGGGCCTACCCCCTATGGCTACACCTTC. Its translation is CASSDNLWGPTPYGYTF. The chain combines TRBV9 with TRBJ1-2, with TRBD1 as a possible D gene (6 bases). Trimming left V 5 bases short and J 4 bases short, with 24 bases between. The CDR3 consists of 17 residues. Per germline, CDR1 SGDLS and CDR2 YYNGEE. The full variable domain, in which reference TRBV9 and TRBJ1-2 provide the parts outside the CDR3, is DSGVTQTPKHLITATGQRVTLRCSPRSGDLSVYWYQQSLDQGLQFLIQYYNGEERAKGNILERFSAQQFPDLHSELNLSSLELGDSALYFCASSDNLWGPTPYGYTFGSGTRLTVV.

In nucleotides, the CDR3 is TGCAGTGCTAATCCTAGCGGGGAAGCCGGGGAGCTGTTTTTT. It is translated as CSANPSGEAGELFF. J is TRBJ2-2 and V is TRBV20-1; 9 bases fit TRBD2. V trimming: 4 bases; J trimming: 6 bases; junction bases outside the gene matches: 6. Looked up from germline, CDR1 is DFQATT and CDR2 is SNEGSKA (reference sequence). The CDR3 extends over 14 amino acids.

This clonotype was picked up many times. CDR3 sequence reads: CASSLAGRMPYEQYF. The CDR3 DNA reads as TGTGCCAGCAGCTTAGCCGGCAGGATGCCCTACGAGCAGTACTTC. The chain uses TRBV7-8 and TRBJ2-7, with D uncertain. The CDR3 covers 15 residues. V was cut by 0 bases and J by 2 bases, with 11 bases left in between. Germline V gene lookup returns CDR1 SGHVS and CDR2 FQNEAQ.

The chain links TRBV28 to TRBJ1-6; D is perhaps TRBD1 (5 bases). Germline V lookup: CDR1 MDHEN, CDR2 SYDVKM. The V gene lost 1 base and the J gene lost 7 bases, with 14 bases spanning the gap. This CDR3 contains 16 residues. The CDR3 loop reads CASSLSSGFGNSPLHF. CDR3 sequence (DNA): TGTGCCAGCAGTTTATCATCAGGGTTCGGGAATTCACCCCTCCACTTT.

Concerning this clonotype: A read error may be the cause here, since a much bigger clone is one base away. The chain carries TRBV9 and TRBJ1-2; 9 nucleotides match TRBD1. Germline loops: CDR1 SGDLS, CDR2 YYNGEE. The CDR3 runs to 15 residues. The CDR3 spells CASGVAGQGIYGYTF. In nucleotides, the CDR3 is TGTGCCAGCGGCGTAGCGGGACAGGGCATTTATGGCTACACCTTC.

The chain uses TRBV24-1 and TRBJ2-5; D is perhaps TRBD1 or TRBD2 (5 bases each). The CDR3 has 14 amino acids. Trimming took off 9 bases at V and 5 bases at J, with 18 bases between the two ends. Germline V gene lookup returns CDR1 KGHDR and CDR2 SFDVKD. CDR3 bases: TGTGCCACCCAGGGAGCCGAACAGCGGGAGACCCAGTACTTC. Residues: CATQGAEQRETQYF.

The V and J genes are TRBV20-1 and TRBJ2-3; 15 bases line up with TRBD2. V was clipped by 3 bases and J by 4 bases; unmatched bases: 2. The CDR3 consists of 15 residues. Germline V lookup: CDR1 DFQATT, CDR2 SNEGSKA (reference sequence). The CDR3 DNA is TGCAGTGCTAGGCGGACTAGCGGGGGGGCAGATACGCAGTATTTT. It translates to CSARRTSGGADTQYF.

This clonotype has a count of ten or more. The chain employs TRBV2 and TRBJ2-7; a possible D gene is TRBD1 (6 bases). V was shortened by 2 bases and J by 3 bases, with 14 bases between the two germline ends. The CDR3 contains 15 residues. Germline lookup yields CDR1 SNHLY and CDR2 FYNNEI. Here the CDR3 reads CASSEQQGKSYEQYF. Written as DNA, the CDR3 is TGTGCCAGCAGTGAACAACAGGGAAAAAGCTACGAGCAGTACTTC. Filled out from reference TRBV2 and TRBJ2-7, the complete variable domain reads EPEVTQTPSHQVTQMGQEVILRCVPISNHLYFYWYRQILGQKVEFLVSFYNNEISEKSEIFDDQFSVERPDGSNFTLKIRSTKLEDSAMYFCASSEQQGKSYEQYFGPGTRLTVT.

The table lists this clonotype with a count of one. This rearrangement joins TRBV11-2 to TRBJ2-6; 7 nucleotides line up with TRBD2. The CDR3 loop spans 15 amino acids. Germline-derived CDR1 and CDR2 are SGHAT and FQNNGV. The J segment lost 8 bases and the V segment lost 5 bases, leaving 9 bases of the junction unmatched. The CDR3 DNA reads TGTGCCAGCAGCCAAAGCTTCGGGGGGACCAACGTCCTGACTTTC. It yields the protein CASSQSFGGTNVLTF.

As for this clonotype: Lacking the conserved final phenylalanine or tryptophan, this CDR3 likely reflects a read error. The DNA is omitted, as the CDR3 cannot be located on it reliably, and the CDR3 follows TCRdb's listing. V gene TRBV10-3 combines with J gene TRBJ1-4; TRBD1 is the table's D call, not checked against the DNA. Germline V lookup: CDR1 ENHRY, CDR2 SYGVKD. The CDR3 spans 9 residues, counting both ends. The CDR3 reads CAIRAGAGP.

This chain uses TRBV5-8 with TRBJ2-5, with 10 nucleotides matching TRBD2. The CDR3 loop spans 17 amino acids. Germline lookup yields CDR1 SGHTS and CDR2 YDEGEE. V was clipped by 0 bases and J by 7 bases; unmatched bases: 12. The CDR3 DNA reads as TGTGCCAGCAGCTTGGCGCGGCTAGCGGGAGCTGTAGGGACCCAGTACTTC. Residues: CASSLARLAGAVGTQYF.

Remarks on this clonotype: This could be a read error, since a much larger clone is one nucleotide away. The CDR3 loop reads CASSLGTAISGNTMYF. In DNA, the CDR3 is TGTGCCAGCAGCCTAGGGACAGCCATCTCTGGAAACACCATGTATTTT. V gene TRBV7-2 combines with J gene TRBJ1-3; the match to TRBD1 covers 7 bases. Per germline, CDR1 SGHTA and CDR2 FQGNSA. There are 16 residues in the CDR3.

The chain recombines TRBV11-2 with TRBJ1-5; D not certain. V was clipped by 7 bases and J by 6 bases, with 7 bases between them. CDR1 SGHAT and CDR2 FQNNGV come from the germline V gene. The CDR3 is made up of 11 amino acids. This CDR3 is CASITIQPQHF. Written as DNA, the CDR3 is TGTGCCAGCATCACTATTCAGCCCCAGCATTTT.

Of note for this clonotype: One end of the junction fails to match germline, which may point to a read error. This sequence joins TRBV7-8 and TRBJ1-5, with D tentatively TRBD1 (6 bases). CDR1 SGHVS and CDR2 FQNEAQ come from the germline V gene. The length of the CDR3 is 18 residues. This CDR3 is CASGFYRDPGEVSQPQHF. The CDR3 DNA reads TGTGCCAGCGGCTTTTACCGGGACCCAGGGGAAGTTAGTCAGCCCCAGCATTTT.

This sequence joins TRBV12-3 or TRBV12-4 and TRBJ1-2, with TRBD1 matching over 10 bases. V was clipped by 4 bases and J by 5 bases; unmatched bases: 7. The CDR3 is made up of 15 amino acids. CDR3 sequence reads: CASSSRDRGSYGYTF. CDR3 coding DNA: TGTGCCAGCAGTTCCCGGGACAGGGGCAGTTATGGCTACACCTTC.

In this sample, this clonotype turned up many times. This chain links TRBV9 with TRBJ2-6; D is unclear. This CDR3 has 18 residues. The germline V gene has CDR1 SGDLS and CDR2 YYNGEE. Trimming left V 0 bases short and J 0 bases short, with 13 bases between. The CDR3 bases are TGTGCCAGCAGCGTAGCCCCAGACTGGTACTCTGGGGCCAACGTCCTGACTTTC. Its protein product is CASSVAPDWYSGANVLTF.

With regard to this clonotype: It may be a read error: a sequence one base away is much more abundant. The gene calls are TRBV20-1 and TRBJ2-7; D not certain. CDR3 size: 13 residues. Germline CDR1 and CDR2: DFQATT and SNEGSKA (reference sequence). Trimming took 3 bases from V and 4 from J, leaving 13 bases between them. The CDR3 DNA reads as TGCAGTGCTAGTGATGAGTGGCAATACGAGCAGTACTTC. Translating gives CSASDEWQYEQYF.

This clonotype was counted ten times or more. The CDR3 DNA reads TGTGCCAGCAGCCCCACCGGCAGGAGGGAGGACACTGAAGCTTTCTTT. Its protein product is CASSPTGRREDTEAFF. This chain joins TRBV11-2 and TRBJ1-1; D unresolved. Germline V gene data show CDR1 as SGHAT and CDR2 as FQNNGV. V was cut by 5 bases and J by 3 bases, with 19 bases left in between. The CDR3 covers 16 residues.

As regards this clonotype: A read error is possible here, since a much larger clone lies one base away. The chain links TRBV10-3 to TRBJ1-1; D might be TRBD1 (5 bases). In germline, CDR1 is ENHRY, CDR2 SYGVKD. V lost 6 bases and J 1 base, leaving 9 bases between the germline ends. This CDR3 is built from 13 residues. The CDR3 protein is CAIRKTENTEAFF. CDR3 nucleotides: TGTGCCATCAGGAAGACAGAGAACACTGAAGCTTTCTTT.

The sample holds a few counts of this clonotype. The chain has TRBV5-1 and TRBJ2-5; D is possibly TRBD1 (5 bases). Germline loops: CDR1 SGHRS, CDR2 YFSETQ. V lost 0 bases, J lost 3 bases, and 12 bases lay in between. This CDR3 is 15 amino acids long. Here the CDR3 reads CASSLAPGIEETQYF. Here the CDR3 DNA reads TGCGCCAGCAGCTTGGCCCCAGGGATTGAAGAGACCCAGTACTTC.

As to this clonotype: Sequence at one end of the junction differs from germline and may be a read error. J is TRBJ2-2 and V is TRBV7-2; TRBD2 is a possible D gene (5 bases). The CDR3 is 15 residues long. CDR1 SGHTA and CDR2 FQGNSA come from the germline V gene. The CDR3 loop is CASSLRTGSPGELFF. The DNA for the CDR3 is TGCGCCAGCAGCCTCAGGACGGGATCACCCGGGGAGCTGTTTTTT. The full variable domain, rest sourced from reference TRBV7-2 and TRBJ2-2, is GAGVSQSPSNKVTEKGKDVELRCDPISGHTALYWYRQSLGQGLEFLIYFQGNSAPDKSGLPSDRFSAERTGGSVSTLTIQRTQQEDSAVYLCASSLRTGSPGELFFGEGSRLTVL.

This clonotype was counted a few times. The J gene is TRBJ1-5, the V gene TRBV9; no definite D call. This CDR3 is 15 amino acids long. V was cut by 0 bases and J by 8 bases, with 15 bases left in between. Germline assignment: CDR1 SGDLS and CDR2 YYNGEE. In DNA form, the CDR3 reads TGTGCCAGCAGCGTAGATCCAGACCCCGCAAAGCCCCAGCATTTT. This sequence encodes CASSVDPDPAKPQHF.

This chain links TRBV5-6 with TRBJ1-4; weak D call: TRBD1 (6 bases). CDR1 and CDR2 from the germline V gene are SGHDT and YYEEEE. This CDR3 has 15 amino acids. V was shortened by 4 bases and J by 7 bases, with 17 bases between the two germline ends. The chain's CDR3 is CASSEGQGNTEKLFF. The CDR3 coding sequence is TGTGCCAGCAGCGAGGGACAAGGAAACACTGAAAAACTGTTTTTT. Using reference TRBV5-6 and TRBJ1-4 for the parts outside the CDR3, the full variable domain is DAGVTQSPTHLIKTRGQQVTLRCSPKSGHDTVSWYQQALGQGPQFIFQYYEEEERQRGNFPDRFSGHQFPNYSSELNVNALLLGDSALYLCASSEGQGNTEKLFFGSGTQLSVL.

Comment on this clonotype: An end of the junction differs from the germline gene, which may be a read error. The chain uses TRBV7-2 and TRBJ2-5; D uncertain. The CDR3 totals 13 residues. CDR1 is SGHTA, CDR2 FQGNSA, per germline. This CDR3 reads CASREDKQETQYF. In DNA form, the CDR3 reads TGCGCCAGCAGAGAAGACAAACAAGAGACCCAGTACTTC.

This chain links TRBV6-6 with TRBJ2-5; D uncertain. Germline assignment: CDR1 MNHNY and CDR2 SVGAGI (reference sequence). Trimming took off 2 bases at V and 3 bases at J, with 10 bases between the two ends. This CDR3 is 14 amino acids long. CDR3 amino acids: CASSYRRIKETQYF. The CDR3 DNA follows: TGTGCCAGCAGTTACCGGCGGATAAAAGAGACCCAGTACTTC.

This sequence joins TRBV10-3 and TRBJ2-2; possibly TRBD2 for D (5 bases). Trimming shortened V by 6 bases and J by 0 bases, and 14 bases separated the two germline ends. The CDR3 has 16 amino acids. Germline V lookup: CDR1 ENHRY, CDR2 SYGVKD. As DNA, the CDR3 is TGTGCCATCAGCCACCCTAGCAGACCGAACACCGGGGAGCTGTTTTTT. It is translated as CAISHPSRPNTGELFF.

This clonotype was seen repeatedly, ten times or more. Sequence at one end of the junction differs from germline and may be a read error. The chain carries TRBV4-1 and TRBJ2-7; 8 positions match TRBD1. The CDR3 is made up of 14 amino acids. Germline V CDR1 and CDR2: MGHRA, YSYEKL. This chain's CDR3 is CASNQGTGPYEQYF. The CDR3 nucleotides read TGCGCCAGCAACCAAGGGACAGGACCCTACGAGCAGTACTTC.

This sequence joins TRBV4-1 and TRBJ1-6; D unclear. The CDR3 runs to 15 residues. V lost 1 base and J 7 bases, leaving 11 bases between the germline ends. CDR1 MGHRA and CDR2 YSYEKL come from the germline V gene. The CDR3 reads CASSQGAWANSPLHF. CDR3 in DNA: TGCGCCAGCAGCCAAGGAGCTTGGGCAAATTCACCCCTCCACTTT.